This T cell receptor (beta chain) was obtained from a study of T-cell memory formation after mild COVID-19. TCRdb called the 5' RACE reads again in MiXCR, with one record for every CDR3 protein. The data hold about 160,000 distinct CDR3 sequences, with about a third observed a single time. Trimming pared 2 bases from V and 3 bases from J, leaving 21 bases between. The CDR3 loop spans 17 amino acids. The germline V gene has CDR1 SGHRS and CDR2 YFSETQ. This sequence joins TRBV5-1 and TRBJ2-7, with D possibly matching TRBD1 (5 bases). The receptor's source is an adult woman who had mild COVID-19 (a few samples of this study predate the infection). Cell type and time point are not known. The sample taken for sequencing was PBMCs or a T cell subset sorted from them (not recorded which). The CDR3 is CASSFEPRADNFYEQYF. CDR3 DNA sequence: TGCGCCAGCAGCTTTGAACCCCGGGCGGACAACTTCTACGAGCAGTACTTC. Using reference TRBV5-1 and TRBJ2-7 for the parts outside the CDR3, the full variable domain is KAGVTQTPRYLIKTRGQQVTLSCSPISGHRSVSWYQQTPGQGLQFLFEYFSETQRNKGNFPGRFSGRQFSNSRSEMNVSTLELGDSALYLCASSFEPRADNFYEQYFGPGTRLTVT.